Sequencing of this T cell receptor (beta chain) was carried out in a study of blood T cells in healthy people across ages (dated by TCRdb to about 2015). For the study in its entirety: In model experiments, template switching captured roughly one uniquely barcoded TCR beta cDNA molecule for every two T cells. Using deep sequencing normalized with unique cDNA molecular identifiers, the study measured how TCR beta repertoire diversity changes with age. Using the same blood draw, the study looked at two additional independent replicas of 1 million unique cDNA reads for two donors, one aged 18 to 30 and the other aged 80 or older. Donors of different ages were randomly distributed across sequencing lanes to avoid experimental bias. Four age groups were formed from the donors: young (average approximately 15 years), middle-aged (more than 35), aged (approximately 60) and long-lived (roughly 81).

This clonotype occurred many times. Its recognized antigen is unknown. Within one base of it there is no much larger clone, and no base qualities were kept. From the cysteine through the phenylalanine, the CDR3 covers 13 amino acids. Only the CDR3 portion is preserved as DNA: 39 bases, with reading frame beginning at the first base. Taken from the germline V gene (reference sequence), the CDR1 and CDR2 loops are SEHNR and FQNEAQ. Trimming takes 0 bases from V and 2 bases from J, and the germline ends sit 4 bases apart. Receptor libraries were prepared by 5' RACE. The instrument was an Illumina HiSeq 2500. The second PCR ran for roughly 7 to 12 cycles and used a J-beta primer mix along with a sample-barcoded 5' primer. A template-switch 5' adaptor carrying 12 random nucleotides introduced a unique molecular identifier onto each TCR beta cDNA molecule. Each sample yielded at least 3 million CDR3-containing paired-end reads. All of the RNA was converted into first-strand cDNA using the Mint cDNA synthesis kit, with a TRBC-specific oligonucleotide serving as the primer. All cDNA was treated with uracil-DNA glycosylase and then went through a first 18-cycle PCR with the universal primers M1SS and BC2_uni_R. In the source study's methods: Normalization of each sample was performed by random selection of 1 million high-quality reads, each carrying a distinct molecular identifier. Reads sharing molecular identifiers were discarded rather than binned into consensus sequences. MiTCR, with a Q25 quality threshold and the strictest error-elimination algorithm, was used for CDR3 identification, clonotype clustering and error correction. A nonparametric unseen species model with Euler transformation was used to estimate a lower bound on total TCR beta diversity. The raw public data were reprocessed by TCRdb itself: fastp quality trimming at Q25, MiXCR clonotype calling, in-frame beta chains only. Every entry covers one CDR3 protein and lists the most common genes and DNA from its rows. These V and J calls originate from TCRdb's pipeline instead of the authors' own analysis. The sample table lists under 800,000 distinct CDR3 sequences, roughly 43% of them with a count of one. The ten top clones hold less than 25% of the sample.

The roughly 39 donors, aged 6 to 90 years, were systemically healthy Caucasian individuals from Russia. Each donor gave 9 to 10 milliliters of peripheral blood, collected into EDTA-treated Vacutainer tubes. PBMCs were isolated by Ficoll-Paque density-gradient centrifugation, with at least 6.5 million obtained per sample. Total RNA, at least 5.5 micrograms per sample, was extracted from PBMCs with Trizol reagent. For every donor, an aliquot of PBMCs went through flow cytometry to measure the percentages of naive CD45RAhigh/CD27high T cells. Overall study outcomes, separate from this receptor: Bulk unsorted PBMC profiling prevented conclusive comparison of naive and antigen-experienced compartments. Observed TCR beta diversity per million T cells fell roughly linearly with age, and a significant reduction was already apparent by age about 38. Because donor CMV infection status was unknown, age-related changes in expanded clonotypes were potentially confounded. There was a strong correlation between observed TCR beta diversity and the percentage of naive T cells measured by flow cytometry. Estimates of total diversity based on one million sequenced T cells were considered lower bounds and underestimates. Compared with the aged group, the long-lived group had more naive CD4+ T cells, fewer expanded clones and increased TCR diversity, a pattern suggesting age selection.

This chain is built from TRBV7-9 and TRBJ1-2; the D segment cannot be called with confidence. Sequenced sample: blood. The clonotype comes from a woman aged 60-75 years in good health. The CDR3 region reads CASSLAGNYGYTF. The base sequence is TGTGCCAGCAGCTTAGCAGGGAACTATGGCTACACCTTC.